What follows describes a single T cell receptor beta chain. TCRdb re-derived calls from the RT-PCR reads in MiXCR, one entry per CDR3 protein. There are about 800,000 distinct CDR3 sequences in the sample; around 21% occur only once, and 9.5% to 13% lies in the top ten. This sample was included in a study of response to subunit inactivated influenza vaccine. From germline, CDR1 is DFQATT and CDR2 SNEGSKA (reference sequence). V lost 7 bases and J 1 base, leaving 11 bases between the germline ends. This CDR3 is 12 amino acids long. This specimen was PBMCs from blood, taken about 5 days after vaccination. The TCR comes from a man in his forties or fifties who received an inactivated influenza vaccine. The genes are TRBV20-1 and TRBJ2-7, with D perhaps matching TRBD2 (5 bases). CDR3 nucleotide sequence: TGCAGTGGCTCGGGGAAGTCCTACGAGCAGTACTTC. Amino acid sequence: CSGSGKSYEQYF.